The 13 T cell receptor beta chains presented below share a single source sample, sequenced in a study of human T cells and chemical hapten exposure. MiXCR, run by TCRdb on the RACE reads, gives a single entry per CDR3 protein. This sample has 97,000 or so distinct CDR3 sequences, with around 25% found just once. Time point specified: patch test 3, about 24 weeks after DPC sensitization. Treatment noted: therapeutic diphenylcyclopropenone sensitization with weekly scalp DPC. Sequenced material: whole blood, taken in connection with sensitization to the hapten diphenylcyclopropenone (DPC). Receptor source: a man between 35 and 55 years old with alopecia areata. Some clones in this sample may be carry-over from other donors' samples.

V and J are TRBV20-1 and TRBJ2-4; TRBD1 or TRBD2 may be the D gene (6 bases each). With 0 bases removed from V and 3 bases from J, the gap between germline ends came to 15 bases. CDR3 length: 16 amino acids. Germline lookup yields CDR1 DFQATT and CDR2 SNEGSKA (reference sequence). In DNA, the CDR3 is TGCAGTGCTAGAGAAACTGGGGGGCGACACAAAAACATTCAGTACTTC. It yields the protein CSARETGGRHKNIQYF.

The V and J genes are TRBV5-1 and TRBJ2-7; 8 bases are a match to TRBD2. Germline CDR1 SGHRS, CDR2 YFSETQ. The CDR3 runs to 15 residues. V shed 0 bases and J 5 bases; nucleotides not matched to a gene: 7. The CDR3 sequence: CASSLVGSGINEQYF. CDR3 sequence (DNA): TGCGCCAGCAGCTTGGTTGGTAGCGGGATAAACGAGCAGTACTTC.

This sequence joins TRBV5-1 and TRBJ2-3, with TRBD2 matching 8 bases. Germline trimming cut 2 bases from V and 3 bases from J; bases unmatched to any gene: 5. The CDR3 is made up of 15 amino acids. CDR1 is SGHRS and CDR2 is YFSETQ in the germline V gene. CDR3 residues: CASSFAGGRTDTQYF. For the CDR3, the DNA is TGCGCCAGCAGCTTCGCGGGAGGAAGAACAGATACGCAGTATTTT.

In DNA form, the CDR3 reads TGCAGTGCTACTAAAGCGGCTGGAAACACCATATATTTT. This sequence encodes CSATKAAGNTIYF. The chain is built from TRBV20-1 and TRBJ1-3; D not resolved. The CDR3 loop spans 13 amino acids. Germline CDR1 reads DFQATT; CDR2 reads SNEGSKA (reference sequence). Trimming pared 4 bases from V and 2 bases from J, leaving 9 bases between.

V is TRBV28 and J is TRBJ1-4; the D is unclear. Germline V gene data show CDR1 as MDHEN and CDR2 as SYDVKM. Trimming stripped 0 bases from V and 6 bases from J, with 2 bases between. The CDR3 runs to 12 residues. The CDR3 sequence is CASSLWYEKLFF. Written as DNA, the CDR3 is TGTGCCAGCAGTTTATGGTATGAAAAACTGTTTTTT.

The chain is built from TRBV9 and TRBJ1-1, with D tentatively TRBD1 (5 bases). The CDR3 contains 14 residues. Per the germline V gene, CDR1 is SGDLS and CDR2 is YYNGEE. V was cut by 3 bases and J by 4 bases, with 13 bases left in between. The CDR3 region is CASSAQVTGTEAFF. The CDR3 nucleotides read TGTGCCAGCAGCGCACAGGTCACGGGCACTGAAGCTTTCTTT.

This chain uses TRBV9 with TRBJ2-2; D is ambiguous. The CDR3 is 15 amino acids. In germline, CDR1 is SGDLS, CDR2 YYNGEE. V dropped 0 bases and J dropped 2 bases, with 8 bases sitting between them. CDR3 region: CASSVVAGNTGELFF. The CDR3 bases are TGTGCCAGCAGCGTAGTTGCTGGTAACACCGGGGAGCTGTTTTTT.

The V gene is TRBV20-1, the J gene TRBJ2-7, with 9 nucleotides matching TRBD2. Germline V gives CDR1 DFQATT, CDR2 SNEGSKA (reference sequence). J was trimmed by 2 bases and V by 7 bases; bases with no gene match: 9. This CDR3 region has 14 residues. CDR3 protein: CSGAGERGAYEQYF. The CDR3 nucleotides read TGCAGTGGAGCCGGGGAGCGGGGGGCCTACGAGCAGTACTTC.

There are a few counts of this clonotype. J is TRBJ2-6 and V is TRBV4-3; D call uncertain. The V end was cut by 0 bases, the J end by 4 bases, with 7 bases between. The length of the CDR3 is 15 residues. From germline, CDR1 is LGHNA and CDR2 YSLEER. The CDR3: CASSQDSLGANVLTF. The DNA for the CDR3 is TGCGCCAGCAGCCAAGACTCCTTAGGGGCCAACGTCCTGACTTTC.

A few counts support this clonotype. The chain carries TRBV27 and TRBJ1-4; the match to TRBD1 covers 8 bases. The J segment lost 8 bases and the V segment lost 5 bases, leaving 10 bases of the junction unmatched. CDR1 is MNHEY, CDR2 SMNVEV, per germline (reference sequence). The CDR3 has 15 residues. The CDR3: CASSPLDRVEEKLFF. In DNA, the CDR3 is TGTGCCAGCAGTCCACTGGACAGGGTTGAAGAAAAACTGTTTTTT.

This clonotype was seen a handful of times. The V gene is TRBV20-1, the J gene TRBJ1-5; TRBD1 aligns across 8 bases. The CDR3 spans 16 residues. Germline CDR1 is DFQATT and CDR2 is SNEGSKA (reference sequence). The CDR3 DNA sequence: TGCAGCATCGGGACAGGAGATATTAAGAGGGATCAGCCCCAGCATTTT. Amino acids: CSIGTGDIKRDQPQHF.

The table lists this clonotype with a few counts. This chain links TRBV28 with TRBJ2-1; 14 positions match TRBD2. The germline V gene encodes CDR1 MDHEN and CDR2 SYDVKM. This CDR3 has 15 amino acids. Trimming cost V 3 bases and J 8 bases; bases outside gene matches: 3. The CDR3 nucleotides read TGTGCCAGCAGTTTTCTGACTAGCGGGAGGGATGAGCAGTTCTTC. Amino acid sequence: CASSFLTSGRDEQFF.

This clonotype was seen many times. The rearrangement links TRBV29-1 to TRBJ2-7; the match to TRBD2 covers 12 bases. V lost 4 bases, J lost 2 bases, and 6 bases stayed unmatched. CDR1 is SQVTM, CDR2 ANQGSEA, per germline. The CDR3 runs to 15 residues. In DNA form, the CDR3 reads TGCAGCGTTGCCCAGACTAGCGGGAGTCCCTACGAGCAGTACTTC. Residues: CSVAQTSGSPYEQYF.